The 15 T cell receptor beta chains below were found in one sample sequenced in a study of blood T cell repertoires in COVID-19. Clones were sequenced by immunoSEQ multiplex PCR, and TCRdb holds only the in-frame ones, with some missing. Here the sample spans fewer than 200,000 clones, roughly four fifths being singletons. Sequencing input: peripheral blood. The receptor set was obtained from a man between 70 and 80 years old with active or convalescent COVID-19.

This sequence joins TRBV9 and TRBJ2-1, with D tentatively TRBD1 (6 bases). V was pared by 4 bases and J by 0 bases, with 17 bases between. Germline CDR1 and CDR2: SGDLS and YYNGEE. This CDR3 has 17 amino acids. The CDR3 region is CASSQGPGHISYNEQFF. As DNA, the CDR3 is TGTGCCAGCAGCCAAGGGCCGGGACACATCTCCTACAATGAGCAGTTCTTC. The variable domain in full, with the rest retrieved from reference TRBV9 and TRBJ2-1, is DSGVTQTPKHLITATGQRVTLRCSPRSGDLSVYWYQQSLDQGLQFLIQYYNGEERAKGNILERFSAQQFPDLHSELNLSSLELGDSALYFCASSQGPGHISYNEQFFGPGTRLTVL.

The chain carries TRBV6-5 and TRBJ1-1, with 7 nucleotides matching TRBD1. CDR1 and CDR2 from the germline V gene are MNHEY and SVGAGI. J was trimmed by 5 bases and V by 0 bases; bases with no gene match: 9. The CDR3 runs 16 residues. The CDR3 DNA is TGTGCCAGCAGTTACTCGAGACAGGGTTTTCGGACTGAAGCTTTCTTT. This codes for CASSYSRQGFRTEAFF.

V usage is TRBV19 and J usage is TRBJ2-1; perhaps TRBD1 as D (6 bases). The CDR3 contains 13 residues. V was pared by 4 bases and J by 7 bases, with 11 bases between. Germline V gene data show CDR1 as LNHDA and CDR2 as SQIVND (reference sequence). CDR3 nucleotides: TGTGCCAGTAGTACCACAGGGTATAATGAGCAGTTCTTC. This gives the protein CASSTTGYNEQFF. The full variable domain, rest sourced from reference TRBV19 and TRBJ2-1, is DGGITQSPKYLFRKEGQNVTLSCEQNLNHDAMYWYRQDPGQGLRLIYYSQIVNDFQKGDIAEGYSVSREKKESFPLTVTSAQKNPTAFYLCASSTTGYNEQFFGPGTRLTVL.

CDR3 in amino acids: CASSPPGTPNTGELFF. The CDR3 coding sequence is TGTGCCAGCTCACCCCCGGGGACACCTAACACCGGGGAGCTGTTTTTT. The chain links TRBV18 to TRBJ2-2; D perhaps matches TRBD1 (6 bases). The V gene's germline CDR1 is KGHSH and CDR2 LQKENI. This CDR3 comprises 16 residues. V lost 3 bases and J 2 bases, leaving 13 bases between the germline ends.

The genes are TRBV10-3 and TRBJ2-7, with TRBD1 matching 10 bases. V trimming: 2 bases; J trimming: 4 bases; junction bases outside the gene matches: 8. The CDR3 has 16 amino acids. From germline, CDR1 is ENHRY and CDR2 SYGVKD. CDR3 in DNA: TGTGCCATCAGTGAGCCGCGAGACAGGGGGCTATACGAGCAGTACTTC. It translates to CAISEPRDRGLYEQYF.

This sequence joins TRBV11-1 and TRBJ1-4; the D is unclear. Looked up from germline, CDR1 is SGHAT and CDR2 is FQDESV (reference sequence). With 2 bases removed from V and 7 bases from J, the gap between germline ends came to 14 bases. The CDR3 spans 15 residues. The CDR3 DNA sequence: TGTGCCAGCAGCTTATACGGTGAGGCCAGTGAAAAACTGTTTTTT. Its translation is CASSLYGEASEKLFF.

The gene calls are TRBV2 and TRBJ1-2; TRBD1 agrees at 8 bases. CDR3 size: 13 residues. CDR1 is SNHLY, CDR2 FYNNEI, per germline. Unmatched junction bases numbered 4, after V lost 6 bases and J lost 4 bases. The CDR3 sequence: CASSVGTGYGYTF. The CDR3 DNA sequence: TGTGCCAGCAGCGTTGGGACAGGCTATGGCTACACCTTC. Drawing the rest from reference TRBV2 and TRBJ1-2, the complete variable domain is EPEVTQTPSHQVTQMGQEVILRCVPISNHLYFYWYRQILGQKVEFLVSFYNNEISEKSEIFDDQFSVERPDGSNFTLKIRSTKLEDSAMYFCASSVGTGYGYTFGSGTRLTVV.

J is TRBJ2-7 and V is TRBV18; 9 nucleotides match TRBD2. Germline values: CDR1 KGHSH, CDR2 LQKENI. V gave up 1 base and J gave up 4 bases; unmatched junction bases: 14. The CDR3 runs 18 residues. CDR3 sequence: CASSPRTLLSGRRYEQYF. The CDR3 nucleotides are TGTGCCAGCTCACCACGTACCCTTCTGAGCGGGAGGAGGTACGAGCAGTACTTC.

The chain uses TRBV7-9 and TRBJ1-1; D unclear. The CDR3 is 16 residues long. Germline V gives CDR1 SEHNR, CDR2 FQNEAQ (reference sequence). Trimming took 7 bases from V and 1 from J, leaving 19 bases between them. CDR3: CASTSRQIGENTEAFF. CDR3 DNA: TGTGCCAGCACCAGCAGGCAGATCGGGGAGAACACTGAAGCTTTCTTT. Variable domain in full (rest from reference TRBV7-9 and TRBJ1-1): DTGVSQNPRHKITKRGQNVTFRCDPISEHNRLYWYRQTLGQGPEFLTYFQNEAQLEKSRLLSDRFSAERPKGSFSTLEIQRTEQGDSAMYLCASTSRQIGENTEAFFGQGTRLTVV.

This sequence joins TRBV30 and TRBJ2-1; 11 bases agree with TRBD2. The CDR3 is made up of 15 amino acids. V lost 3 bases to trimming and J lost 8 bases; unmatched junction nucleotides: 9. CDR1 GTSNPN and CDR2 SVGIG come from the germline V gene (reference sequence). CDR3: CAWRLGLADADEQFF. The CDR3 DNA is TGTGCCTGGAGATTGGGACTAGCGGACGCGGATGAGCAGTTCTTC. Supplemented by reference TRBV30 and TRBJ2-1, the full variable domain reads SQTIHQWPATLVQPVGSPLSLECTVEGTSNPNLYWYRQAAGRGLQLLFYSVGIGQISSEVPQNLSASRPQDRQFILSSKKLLLSDSGFYLCAWRLGLADADEQFFGPGTRLTVL.

This clone occurred once. The genes are TRBV11-3 and TRBJ2-2; D gene unclear. V was clipped by 2 bases and J by 1 base, with 5 bases between them. There are 14 residues in the CDR3. Per the germline V gene, CDR1 is SGHNT and CDR2 is YENEEA. The CDR3 sequence is CASSLQENTGELFF. CDR3 nucleotide sequence: TGTGCCAGCAGCTTACAGGAGAACACCGGGGAGCTGTTTTTT.

The rearrangement links TRBV7-2 to TRBJ1-5; TRBD1 is a possible D gene (5 bases). The CDR3 runs to 17 residues. V was trimmed by 6 bases and J by 2 bases, leaving 20 bases between them. CDR1 and CDR2 from the germline V gene are SGHTA and FQGNSA. The CDR3 loop reads CASSPGNLGGGNQPQHF. The CDR3 region has the DNA TGTGCCAGCAGTCCCGGGAACCTGGGGGGAGGCAATCAGCCCCAGCATTTT.

As regards this clone: Other DNA sequences in the same sample also yield this CDR3. The CDR3 spells CASSLAGGNTEAFF. For the CDR3, the DNA is TGCGCCAGCAGCTTGGCGGGGGGGAACACTGAAGCTTTCTTT. The chain employs TRBV5-1 and TRBJ1-1, with D perhaps TRBD1 (5 bases). Trimming pared 0 bases from V and 1 base from J, leaving 7 bases between. The CDR3 has 14 residues. The germline V gene encodes CDR1 SGHRS and CDR2 YFSETQ.

The chain is built from TRBV19 and TRBJ2-1; D might be TRBD2 (6 bases). The germline V and J ends were trimmed by 3 bases and 5 bases, with 17 bases remaining between them. CDR3 size: 16 residues. In germline, CDR1 is LNHDA, CDR2 SQIVND (reference sequence). The CDR3, as DNA: TGTGCCAGTAGTATCCGCAGGCTATCTAGCGACAATGAGCAGTTCTTC. This sequence encodes CASSIRRLSSDNEQFF.

This clone has just a few counts. The V call is TRBV6-1, the J call TRBJ1-6; 7 bases are shared with TRBD1. V lost 1 base and J lost 11; bases outside the gene matches: 8. The CDR3 runs to 15 residues. Germline V CDR1 and CDR2: MNHNS, SASEGT. The chain's CDR3 is CASSEGQGGRTPLHF. In DNA form, the CDR3 reads TGTGCCAGCAGTGAAGGCCAGGGGGGTAGGACACCCCTCCACTTT.